One sample yielded the 23 T cell receptor beta chains listed below, sequenced in a study of tissue T cells after allogeneic stem cell transplantation. This research-autopsy study prospectively enrolled adult allogeneic hematopoietic cell transplant recipients with steroid-refractory graft-versus-host disease. Data came from immunoSEQ multiplex PCR; TCRdb stores just in-frame clones and leaves some out. Counted here are fewer than 3,000 clones, 55% to 65% occurring once; the ten biggest clones make up 22%. The material was duodenal tissue, obtained at autopsy. All receptors come from an older male patient with steroid-refractory graft-versus-host disease after an allogeneic stem cell transplant. A share of the T cells may be of graft donor origin.

The chain carries TRBV6-2 or TRBV6-3 and TRBJ1-6; the D is unclear. Per the germline V gene, CDR1 is MNHEY and CDR2 is SVGEGT. Trimming shortened V by 5 bases and J by 10 bases, and 21 bases separated the two germline ends. This CDR3 is built from 16 residues. The CDR3 nucleotides read TGTGCCAGCAGTCAGGTTTCAAGAGGGAAGAACTCACCCCTCCACTTT. Translation: CASSQVSRGKNSPLHF.

In nucleotides, the CDR3 is TGTGCCAGCAGCGCCGGGGAGGGTGGGGTGGTCCAGCATTTT. It encodes CASSAGEGGVVQHF. The gene calls are TRBV9 and TRBJ1-5; D unresolved. Germline V gene lookup returns CDR1 SGDLS and CDR2 YYNGEE. This CDR3 has 14 residues. Trimming shortened V by 3 bases and J by 12 bases, and 19 bases separated the two germline ends.

This chain connects TRBV3-1 (or the pseudogene TRBV3-2) to TRBJ2-1; D is ambiguous. CDR1 and CDR2 (germline): LGHDT, YNNKEL (reference sequence). V was pared by 4 bases and J by 5 bases, with 6 bases between. This CDR3 has 12 residues. The CDR3 nucleotides are TGTGCCAGCAGCCGAAGGGACAATGAGCAGTTCTTC. Translating it yields CASSRRDNEQFF.

This rearrangement joins TRBV2 to TRBJ1-3; D gene unclear. CDR1 SNHLY and CDR2 FYNNEI come from the germline V gene. This CDR3 has 12 residues. V lost 6 bases, J lost 2 bases, and 5 bases lay in between. The CDR3 nucleotides read TGTGCCAGCAGCACCGCTGGAAACACCATATATTTT. It specifies CASSTAGNTIYF.

In this sample, this clone turned up a few times. V and J are TRBV7-9 and TRBJ1-1; D unresolved. The V end lost 5 bases, the J end lost 3 bases, and 16 bases lay between the germline ends. The CDR3 consists of 15 residues. Germline values: CDR1 SEHNR, CDR2 FQNEAQ (reference sequence). CDR3 sequence: CASSPDRPRDTEAFF. The DNA for the CDR3 is TGTGCCAGCAGCCCTGACCGACCCCGGGACACTGAAGCTTTCTTT. The variable domain in full, with the rest retrieved from reference TRBV7-9 and TRBJ1-1, is DTGVSQNPRHKITKRGQNVTFRCDPISEHNRLYWYRQTLGQGPEFLTYFQNEAQLEKSRLLSDRFSAERPKGSFSTLEIQRTEQGDSAMYLCASSPDRPRDTEAFFGQGTRLTVV.

This clone was seen more than once but under ten times. J is TRBJ1-5 and V is TRBV24-1; D uncertain. Germline CDR1 reads KGHDR; CDR2 reads SFDVKD. The germline V and J ends were trimmed by 1 base and 0 bases, with 9 bases remaining between them. This CDR3 is 16 amino acids long. CDR3 DNA sequence: TGTGCCACCAGTGATTTCCAGGTTCTTAGCAATCAGCCCCAGCATTTT. This sequence encodes CATSDFQVLSNQPQHF.

V gene TRBV4-3 combines with J gene TRBJ1-2, with D maybe TRBD1 (5 bases). Germline V gives CDR1 LGHNA, CDR2 YSLEER. This CDR3 spans 17 amino acids. Trimming shortened V by 1 base and J by 5 bases, and 20 bases separated the two germline ends. CDR3 nucleotide sequence: TGCGCCAGCAGCCAAGGTCGGTCCGGGGGGGACGCTTATGGCTACACCTTC. The encoded protein is CASSQGRSGGDAYGYTF.

CDR3 amino acids: CATSSMTVDQPQHF. The DNA for the CDR3 is TGTGCCACCAGCAGTATGACGGTAGATCAGCCCCAGCATTTT. The chain carries TRBV15 and TRBJ1-5; no clear D. Germline lookup yields CDR1 LNHNV and CDR2 YYDKDF (reference sequence). V shed 3 bases and J shed 5 bases, with 11 bases lying between them. The CDR3 runs to 14 residues.

V usage is TRBV19 and J usage is TRBJ2-7; D tentatively fits TRBD1 or TRBD2 (5 bases each). The germline V gene encodes CDR1 LNHDA and CDR2 SQIVND (reference sequence). Trimming removed 7 bases at V and 6 bases at J, with 34 bases between. The CDR3 totals 19 residues. CDR3 in DNA: TGTGCCAGTACTGCTACCCGGGGACGGCGATCGGATCTTGGCGGCGAGCAGTACTTC. It specifies CASTATRGRRSDLGGEQYF.

Within the sample, this clone is medium-sized. CDR3 residues: CASSRQAKGSPLHF. CDR3 DNA: TGTGCCAGCAGTCGACAGGCCAAGGGATCACCCCTCCACTTT. This chain links TRBV6-5 with TRBJ1-6; weak D call: TRBD1 (6 bases). CDR1 is MNHEY, CDR2 SVGAGI, per germline. V was clipped by 5 bases and J by 10 bases, with 15 bases between them. This CDR3 contains 14 residues.

This clone was recorded a few times. The chain links TRBV5-1 to TRBJ1-4; the D is unclear. CDR1 and CDR2 (germline): SGHRS, YFSETQ. V was cut by 3 bases and J by 8 bases, with 14 bases left in between. This CDR3 spans 14 amino acids. The CDR3 protein is CASSSAGMGEKLFF. In nucleotides, the CDR3 is TGCGCCAGCAGCTCCGCGGGGATGGGGGAAAAACTGTTTTTT.

The chain links TRBV6-5 to TRBJ2-7, with D perhaps TRBD1 or TRBD2 (5 bases each). V shed 7 bases and J shed 1 base, with 8 bases lying between them. CDR3 size: 12 residues. Per the germline V gene, CDR1 is MNHEY and CDR2 is SVGAGI. CDR3 coding DNA: TGTGCCAGCACGGGGCAGTCCTACGAGCAGTACTTC. It is translated as CASTGQSYEQYF.

V and J are TRBV14 and TRBJ1-1, with 9 bases that match TRBD1. This CDR3 is 16 amino acids long. V lost 4 bases, J lost 1 base, and 7 bases stayed unmatched. The germline CDR1 and CDR2 sequences are SGHDN and FVKESK. The CDR3 DNA is TGTGCCAGCAGCCGGGACAGGGTAGTCCCGAACACTGAAGCTTTCTTT. Protein: CASSRDRVVPNTEAFF. Complete variable domain (other parts from reference TRBV14 and TRBJ1-1): EAGVTQFPSHSVIEKGQTVTLRCDPISGHDNLYWYRRVMGKEIKFLLHFVKESKQDESGMPNNRFLAERTGGTYSTLKVQPAELEDSGVYFCASSRDRVVPNTEAFFGQGTRLTVV.

This clone was seen a handful of times. The V call is TRBV27, the J call TRBJ2-7; D unresolved. The CDR3 length is 13 residues. Germline-derived CDR1 and CDR2 are MNHEY and SMNVEV (reference sequence). Between the trimmed V and J ends, which lost 5 bases and 3 bases, there was a span of 11 bases. The chain's CDR3 is CASSQLNSYEQYF. In DNA, the CDR3 is TGTGCCAGCAGTCAATTAAATAGCTACGAGCAGTACTTC.

The V gene is TRBV24-1, the J gene TRBJ2-5; 8 positions agree with TRBD2. The length of the CDR3 is 15 residues. Germline CDR1 and CDR2: KGHDR and SFDVKD. Trimming removed 2 bases from V and 5 bases from J; junction bases left unmatched: 6. CDR3 in DNA: TGTGCCACCAGTGATTCGGGGGGGGGTGTGGAGACCCAGTACTTC. It is translated as CATSDSGGGVETQYF.

This chain links TRBV11-3 with TRBJ2-1; 13 positions match TRBD2. V shed 1 base, J shed 5 bases, and the junction held 8 bases outside the gene matches. The CDR3 has 18 residues. In germline, CDR1 is SGHNT, CDR2 YENEEA. As DNA, the CDR3 is TGTGCCAGCAGCTTAGCTGGTACTAGCGGGGGGGAGGACAATGAGCAGTTCTTC. It codes for CASSLAGTSGGEDNEQFF.

In the case of this clone: Other DNA sequences in this sample translate to the same CDR3. V and J are TRBV11-2 and TRBJ1-4; a possible D gene is TRBD1 (5 bases). This CDR3 has 15 residues. Trimming removed 4 bases at V and 7 bases at J, with 16 bases between. CDR1 and CDR2 (germline): SGHAT, FQNNGV. CDR3 loop: CASSSREGTGEKLFF. CDR3 nucleotides: TGTGCCAGCAGCTCACGAGAGGGGACTGGTGAAAAACTGTTTTTT.

The chain joins TRBV9 to TRBJ2-5; D not resolved. CDR3 length: 11 amino acids. Germline loops: CDR1 SGDLS, CDR2 YYNGEE. The V end was cut by 7 bases, the J end by 5 bases, with 9 bases between. Here the CDR3 reads CASGSWETQYF. CDR3 DNA: TGTGCCAGCGGCTCATGGGAGACCCAGTACTTC.

This chain links TRBV5-1 with TRBJ2-2; TRBD1 aligns across 9 bases. The V and J ends lost 0 bases and 5 bases, in that order; junction bases with no gene match: 8. The CDR3 runs 17 residues. Germline-derived CDR1 and CDR2 are SGHRS and YFSETQ. The CDR3 sequence: CASSLAPGTGKTGELFF. CDR3 sequence (DNA): TGCGCCAGCAGCTTGGCCCCCGGGACAGGGAAGACCGGGGAGCTGTTTTTT.

The sample holds a few counts of this clone. The CDR3 loop is CASSFDRPNEQFF. CDR3 DNA: TGTGCCAGCAGCTTCGACCGCCCCAATGAGCAGTTCTTC. The rearrangement joins TRBV16 to TRBJ2-1; D is ambiguous. Trimming took off 5 bases at V and 6 bases at J, with 11 bases between the two ends. The CDR3 consists of 13 residues. The germline V gene has CDR1 KGHSY and CDR2 FQNENV.

The V gene is TRBV7-2, the J gene TRBJ2-2, with D perhaps assigned TRBD1 or TRBD2 (5 bases each). The V gene's germline CDR1 is SGHTA and CDR2 FQGNSA. V lost 4 bases to trimming and J lost 0 bases, with 15 bases between them. The CDR3 totals 17 residues. CDR3 coding DNA: TGTGCCAGCAGCTCCCCGAGGGGTGGGGCGAACACCGGGGAGCTGTTTTTT. This codes for CASSSPRGGANTGELFF.

This clone was detected only a few times. V usage is TRBV10-2 and J usage is TRBJ2-2; 7 nucleotides line up with TRBD2. The CDR3 loop spans 14 amino acids. From germline, CDR1 is WSHSY and CDR2 SAAADI. After removal of 5 bases from V and 1 base from J, the junction contained 1 base not matched to a gene. The CDR3 sequence is CASSSGGNTGELFF. Here the CDR3 DNA reads TGCGCCAGCAGTTCGGGGGGGAACACCGGGGAGCTGTTTTTT.

This clone has just one count. The chain carries TRBV28 and TRBJ1-5; 7 bases agree with TRBD1. V gave up 5 bases and J gave up 3 bases; unmatched junction bases: 7. Per germline, CDR1 MDHEN and CDR2 SYDVKM. CDR3 length: 15 residues. The CDR3 region is CASSAPQGYNQPQHF. The DNA for the CDR3 is TGTGCCAGCAGTGCACCACAGGGGTACAATCAGCCCCAGCATTTT.